The entry below gives a single T cell receptor beta chain sequence along with its context. The entry originates in a study of T cell responses to AZD1222 COVID-19 vaccine. Clones were sequenced by immunoSEQ multiplex PCR, and TCRdb holds only the in-frame ones, with some missing. The data contain about 120,000 clones, about 82% of them singletons. The clonotype originates from an adult who received the AZD1222 COVID-19 vaccine. Sequenced material: peripheral blood, taken 28 days after the second AZD1222 dose.

The CDR3 sequence: CASSYSAGRRDEQFF. CDR3 in DNA: TGTGCCAGCAGTTACTCTGCGGGGCGGCGAGATGAGCAGTTCTTC. The chain employs TRBV6-5 and TRBJ2-1; possibly TRBD2 for D (6 bases). The V end lost 0 bases, the J end lost 8 bases, and 14 bases lay between the germline ends. The CDR3 length is 15 residues. Germline values: CDR1 MNHEY, CDR2 SVGAGI.